These 21 T cell receptor beta chains came from one sample sequenced in a study of cytomegalovirus exposure and HLA in healthy donors. Amplification used 60 Vbeta primers and 13 Jbeta primers. Profiling relied on immunoSEQ multiplex PCR, and the TCRdb table lists in-frame clones only, not all of them. The table shows 90,000 or so clones, with 82% occurring only once. The sequenced sample was PBMCs. These receptor sequences come from a man aged 30 to 45 in good health and CMV-seropositive.

This chain uses TRBV7-2 with TRBJ1-1; tentative D call: TRBD1 (5 bases). The V and J ends lost 1 base and 0 bases respectively, with 6 bases between them. There are 14 residues in the CDR3. The V gene's germline CDR1 is SGHTA and CDR2 FQGNSA. CDR3 nucleotide sequence: TGTGCCAGCAGCTTAGGACAGCTGAACACTGAAGCTTTCTTT. Translated, it gives CASSLGQLNTEAFF.

The chain uses TRBV29-1 and TRBJ1-1; 7 nucleotides match TRBD1. The CDR3 extends over 12 amino acids. CDR1 and CDR2 from the germline V gene are SQVTM and ANQGSEA. V lost 5 bases to trimming and J lost 7 bases; unmatched junction nucleotides: 7. The CDR3 DNA reads TGCAGCGTTCGGACAGGAGGGAATGAAGCTTTCTTT. It translates to CSVRTGGNEAFF.

The chain has TRBV11-2 and TRBJ2-5; 11 nucleotides agree with TRBD2. The J call may be faulty, since TRBJ2-7 better matches the DNA end. CDR1 is SGHAT, CDR2 FQNNGV, per germline. The CDR3 sequence is 15 residues long. The CDR3 DNA follows: TGTGCCAGCAGCCCCGCCCTAGCGGGGGGCTACGAGCAGTACTTC. As protein: CASSPALAGGYEQYF.

The gene calls are TRBV10-3 and TRBJ2-1; TRBD2 matches 7 bases. CDR3 length equals 17 residues. CDR1 and CDR2 from the germline V gene are ENHRY and SYGVKD. V trimming: 2 bases; J trimming: 3 bases; junction bases outside the gene matches: 10. DNA for the CDR3: TGTGCCATCAGTGAGAGCTCTCTAGCGGAGCACTACAATGAGCAGTTCTTC. Its translation: CAISESSLAEHYNEQFF.

The CDR3 here is CASSSTGTAYEQYF. The CDR3 DNA reads as TGTGCCAGCAGCTCAACCGGGACAGCCTACGAGCAGTACTTC. The chain joins TRBV7-9 to TRBJ2-7; 7 bases agree with TRBD1. J gave up 2 bases and V 4 bases, and 5 bases lay outside the gene matches. This CDR3 region has 14 residues. Per the germline V gene, CDR1 is SEHNR and CDR2 is FQNEAQ (reference sequence).

The chain recombines TRBV21-1 with TRBJ1-5; TRBD1 reflects the table's D call only, with no check against the DNA. TRBV21-1 is tagged as a pseudogene. The CDR3 runs to 17 residues. The CDR3 sequence: CASSSGGGTGCNQPQHF. In nucleotides, the CDR3 is TGTGCCAGCAGCTCTGGGGGGGGGACAGGATGCAATCAGCCCCAGCATTTT.

The V gene is TRBV27, the J gene TRBJ2-1; TRBD2 matches 11 bases. Germline trimming cut 7 bases from V and 5 bases from J; bases unmatched to any gene: 13. Germline CDR1 reads MNHEY; CDR2 reads SMNVEV (reference sequence). The CDR3 length is 17 residues. The CDR3 region is CASTKRVAGGPHNEQFF. The CDR3, as DNA: TGTGCCAGCACTAAAAGAGTAGCGGGAGGGCCCCACAATGAGCAGTTCTTC.

V and J are TRBV5-1 and TRBJ2-2, with unresolved D. CDR3 length: 13 amino acids. Trimming removed 7 bases from V and 6 bases from J, with 13 bases in between. CDR1 is SGHRS, CDR2 YFSETQ, per germline. CDR3 region: CASRPEESGELFF. The CDR3 DNA reads as TGCGCCAGCCGTCCCGAGGAATCCGGGGAGCTGTTTTTT.

J is TRBJ1-3 and V is TRBV6-5; 7 positions agree with TRBD1. Germline V lookup: CDR1 MNHEY, CDR2 SVGAGI. V shed 5 bases and J 2 bases; nucleotides not matched to a gene: 6. CDR3 length: 15 amino acids. The CDR3 loop reads CASSPGGNPGNTIYF. In nucleotides, the CDR3 is TGTGCCAGCAGTCCAGGGGGTAATCCTGGAAACACCATATATTTT.

This sequence joins TRBV5-6 and TRBJ2-7; D is possibly TRBD1 (5 bases). The CDR3 has 12 amino acids. The V gene's germline CDR1 is SGHDT and CDR2 YYEEEE. Deletions cut 4 bases from V and 5 bases from J, with 10 bases between. CDR3 bases: TGTGCCAGCAGCGCAGGGTTCAACGAGCAGTACTTC. This gives the protein CASSAGFNEQYF.

The chain uses TRBV5-4 and TRBJ1-2, with TRBD1 matching 12 bases. The length of the CDR3 is 16 residues. Germline assignment: CDR1 SGHNT and CDR2 YYREEE (reference sequence). The junction had 6 bases not matched to a gene; V was cut back by 0 bases and J by 6 bases. The CDR3 region is CASSLVAGQGADGYTF. The CDR3 nucleotides are TGTGCCAGCAGCTTGGTGGCGGGACAGGGGGCGGATGGCTACACCTTC.

This clone was seen a few times. The chain is built from TRBV7-6 and TRBJ1-1; the D is unclear. V was cut by 2 bases and J by 1 base, with 5 bases left in between. This CDR3 has 13 residues. Looked up from germline, CDR1 is SGHVS and CDR2 is FNYEAQ. The CDR3 nucleotides are TGTGCCAGCAGCTTACAGGAGAACACTGAAGCTTTCTTT. Its protein product is CASSLQENTEAFF.

The table lists this clone with a count of one. The same CDR3 also results from other DNA sequences found in this sample. The V call is TRBV6-6, the J call TRBJ2-3; D perhaps matches TRBD2 (6 bases). This CDR3 spans 16 amino acids. V was shortened by 6 bases and J by 2 bases, with 18 bases between the two germline ends. CDR1 MNHNY and CDR2 SVGAGI come from the germline V gene (reference sequence). The DNA for the CDR3 is TGTGCCAGCAGCTACCGGGACTCCAGCCCCACAGATACGCAGTATTTT. It translates to CASSYRDSSPTDTQYF.

This clone was recorded a few times. In nucleotides, the CDR3 is TGTGCCAGCAGCCCCGCGTTAGCTGTAGGAGAAAAACTGTTTTTT. This encodes CASSPALAVGEKLFF. The V gene is TRBV7-2, the J gene TRBJ1-4; D ambiguous. Trimming removed 5 bases at V and 8 bases at J, with 18 bases between. This CDR3 region has 15 residues. The germline gives CDR1 SGHTA, CDR2 FQGNSA.

V and J are TRBV14 and TRBJ2-7, with 8 bases fitting TRBD1. Per the germline V gene, CDR1 is SGHDN and CDR2 is FVKESK. The CDR3 length is 16 residues. Trimming cost V 2 bases and J 1 base; bases outside gene matches: 7. As DNA, the CDR3 is TGTGCCAGCAGCCAACTCGACAGGGGCCCTTCCTACGAGCAGTACTTC. Amino acid sequence: CASSQLDRGPSYEQYF.

The chain carries TRBV5-4 and TRBJ2-2; TRBD1 is a possible D gene (5 bases). CDR1 is SGHNT, CDR2 YYREEE, per germline (reference sequence). The CDR3 has 15 amino acids. V gave up 4 bases and J gave up 3 bases, with 13 bases separating them. CDR3 DNA sequence: TGTGCCAGCAGCCACAGGAGCACAGACACCGGGGAGCTGTTTTTT. Protein sequence: CASSHRSTDTGELFF.

This chain joins TRBV30 and TRBJ1-1, with TRBD1 identical over 9 bases. Germline-derived CDR1 and CDR2 are GTSNPN and SVGIG (reference sequence). J gave up 13 bases and V 0 bases, and 3 bases lay outside the gene matches. This CDR3 has 11 amino acids. Written as DNA, the CDR3 is TGTGCCTGGAGTGTGGGACAGGGTGGTTTCTTT. Protein product: CAWSVGQGGFF. Full variable domain (remainder filled in from reference TRBV30 and TRBJ1-1): SQTIHQWPATLVQPVGSPLSLECTVEGTSNPNLYWYRQAAGRGLQLLFYSVGIGQISSEVPQNLSASRPQDRQFILSSKKLLLSDSGFYLCAWSVGQGGFFGQGTRLTVV.

The J gene is TRBJ2-7, the V gene TRBV29-1; 9 nucleotides align to TRBD1. Losses at the gene ends were 7 bases for V and 5 bases for J; bases not matched to a gene: 12. Germline assignment: CDR1 SQVTM and CDR2 ANQGSEA. The CDR3 contains 14 residues. As DNA, the CDR3 is TGCAGCGGTTGGACAGGGGAAATATCCGACGAGCAGTACTTC. This encodes CSGWTGEISDEQYF.

V and J are TRBV2 and TRBJ1-5, with D maybe TRBD1 (6 bases). The germline V gene has CDR1 SNHLY and CDR2 FYNNEI. The CDR3 is 16 amino acids. V shed 6 bases and J shed 5 bases, with 20 bases lying between them. CDR3 in amino acids: CASSQGSSTGHQPQHF. CDR3 nucleotide sequence: TGTGCCAGCAGCCAAGGGAGTAGTACAGGGCATCAGCCCCAGCATTTT.

CDR3 region: CATLPGGPYSNYGYTF. Here the CDR3 DNA reads TGTGCCACCCTACCCGGAGGGCCCTACTCTAACTATGGCTACACCTTC. This chain joins TRBV27 and TRBJ1-2; D not certain. Per germline, CDR1 MNHEY and CDR2 SMNVEV (reference sequence). Between the trimmed V and J ends, which lost 10 bases and 0 bases, there was a span of 21 bases. The CDR3 runs 16 residues.

The chain has TRBV6-1 and TRBJ2-1, with D perhaps TRBD1 (6 bases). This CDR3 is built from 13 residues. V gave up 5 bases and J gave up 3 bases, with 8 bases separating them. Germline assignment: CDR1 MNHNS and CDR2 SASEGT. The CDR3 nucleotides are TGTGCCAGCAGTCCGGACAGCTACAATGAGCAGTTCTTC. This encodes CASSPDSYNEQFF.